This T cell receptor (beta chain) was observed in a study of cytomegalovirus exposure and HLA in healthy donors. This PCR relied on a set of 60 Vbeta primers and 13 Jbeta primers. Repertoires were generated with immunoSEQ multiplex PCR, while TCRdb's copy carries only in-frame clones and drops some. The data contain over 85,000 clones, approximately 79% of them singletons. The CDR3 loop spans 13 amino acids. V was pared by 2 bases and J by 9 bases, with 14 bases between. The germline V gene encodes CDR1 SQVTM and CDR2 ANQGSEA. The chain couples TRBV29-1 to TRBJ2-1; TRBD2 might be the D (5 bases). This TCR was sampled from a man in his thirties or forties in good health and CMV-seropositive. The sample comprised PBMCs. The CDR3 nucleotides read TGCAGCGTTGAACCCCCCGGGATAGGTGAGCAGTTCTTC. The encoded protein is CSVEPPGIGEQFF.